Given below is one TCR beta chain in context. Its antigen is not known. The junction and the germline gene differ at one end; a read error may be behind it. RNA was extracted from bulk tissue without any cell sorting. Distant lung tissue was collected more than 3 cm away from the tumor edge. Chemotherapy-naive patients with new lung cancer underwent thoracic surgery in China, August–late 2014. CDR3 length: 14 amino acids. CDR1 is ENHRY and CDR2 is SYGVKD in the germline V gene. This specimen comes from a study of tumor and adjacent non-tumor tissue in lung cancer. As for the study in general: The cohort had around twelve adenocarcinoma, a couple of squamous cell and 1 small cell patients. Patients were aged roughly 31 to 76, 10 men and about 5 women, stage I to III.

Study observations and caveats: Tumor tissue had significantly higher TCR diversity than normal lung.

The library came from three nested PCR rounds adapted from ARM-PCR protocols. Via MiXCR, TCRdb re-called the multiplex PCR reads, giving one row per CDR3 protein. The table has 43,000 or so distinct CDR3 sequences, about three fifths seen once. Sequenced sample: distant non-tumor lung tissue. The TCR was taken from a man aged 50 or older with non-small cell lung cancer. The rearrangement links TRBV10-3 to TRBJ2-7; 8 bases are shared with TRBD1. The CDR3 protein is CAIGESTGASGQHF. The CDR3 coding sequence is TGTGCCATCGGTGAATCGACAGGGGCGTCGGGGCAGCACTTC.